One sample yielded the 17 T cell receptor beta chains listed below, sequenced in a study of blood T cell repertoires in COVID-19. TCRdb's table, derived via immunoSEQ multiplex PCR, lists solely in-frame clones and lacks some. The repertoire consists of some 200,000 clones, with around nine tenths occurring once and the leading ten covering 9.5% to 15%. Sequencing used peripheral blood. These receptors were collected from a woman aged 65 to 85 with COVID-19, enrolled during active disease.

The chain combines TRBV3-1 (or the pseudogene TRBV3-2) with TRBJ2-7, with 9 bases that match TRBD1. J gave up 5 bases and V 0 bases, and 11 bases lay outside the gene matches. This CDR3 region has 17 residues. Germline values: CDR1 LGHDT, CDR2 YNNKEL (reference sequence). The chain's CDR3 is CASSQDIFSGQGNEQYF. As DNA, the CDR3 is TGTGCCAGCAGCCAAGACATATTTAGCGGACAGGGGAACGAGCAGTACTTC.

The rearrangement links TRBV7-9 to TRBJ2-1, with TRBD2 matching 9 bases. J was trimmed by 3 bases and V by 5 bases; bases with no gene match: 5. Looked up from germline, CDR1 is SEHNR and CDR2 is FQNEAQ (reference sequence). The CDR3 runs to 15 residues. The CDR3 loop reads CASSISGSGYNEQFF. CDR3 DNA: TGTGCCAGCAGCATTAGCGGGAGTGGCTACAATGAGCAGTTCTTC.

The CDR3 nucleotides read TGTGCCAGCAGTTACTCTGCGGGACAGGCGAACTACGAGCAGTACTTC. Its translation: CASSYSAGQANYEQYF. This chain uses TRBV6-5 with TRBJ2-7, with TRBD1 identical over 8 bases. The V gene's germline CDR1 is MNHEY and CDR2 SVGAGI. The J segment lost 3 bases and the V segment lost 0 bases, leaving 7 bases of the junction unmatched. This CDR3 has 16 amino acids.

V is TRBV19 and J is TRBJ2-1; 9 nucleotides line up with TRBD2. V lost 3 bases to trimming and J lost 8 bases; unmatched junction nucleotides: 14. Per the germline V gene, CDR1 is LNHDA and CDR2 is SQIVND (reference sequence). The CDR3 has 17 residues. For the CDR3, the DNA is TGTGCCAGTAGTATCCCCCTGGGTAGCGGGAGTCATTATGAGCAGTTCTTC. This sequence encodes CASSIPLGSGSHYEQFF.

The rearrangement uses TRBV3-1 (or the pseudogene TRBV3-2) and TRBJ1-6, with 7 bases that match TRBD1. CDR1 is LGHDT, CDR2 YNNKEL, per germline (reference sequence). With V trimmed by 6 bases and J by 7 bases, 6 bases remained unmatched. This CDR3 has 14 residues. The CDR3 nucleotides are TGTGCCAGCAGTTCAGGGGGTCAAAATTCACCCCTCCACTTT. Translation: CASSSGGQNSPLHF.

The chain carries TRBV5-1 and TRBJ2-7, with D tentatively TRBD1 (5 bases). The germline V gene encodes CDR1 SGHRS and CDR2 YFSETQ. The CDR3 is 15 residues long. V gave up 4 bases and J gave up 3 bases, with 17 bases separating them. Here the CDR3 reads CASSPGREGIYEQYF. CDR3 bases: TGCGCCAGCAGCCCCGGCAGGGAAGGCATCTACGAGCAGTACTTC.

CDR3 protein: CSVQGQTRTDTQYF. Written as DNA, the CDR3 is TGCAGCGTTCAGGGACAGACCCGCACAGATACGCAGTATTTT. This rearrangement joins TRBV29-1 to TRBJ2-3; TRBD1 aligns across 7 bases. The length of the CDR3 is 14 residues. The germline V gene encodes CDR1 SQVTM and CDR2 ANQGSEA. The V segment lost 5 bases and the J segment 1 base; nucleotides outside the gene matches: 6.

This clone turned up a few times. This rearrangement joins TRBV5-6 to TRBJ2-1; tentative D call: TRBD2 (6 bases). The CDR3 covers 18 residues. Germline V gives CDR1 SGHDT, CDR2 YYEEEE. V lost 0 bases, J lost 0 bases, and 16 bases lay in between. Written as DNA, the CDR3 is TGTGCCAGCAGCTTGGGGTCCGCAATGGGGGGCTCCTACAATGAGCAGTTCTTC. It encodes CASSLGSAMGGSYNEQFF.

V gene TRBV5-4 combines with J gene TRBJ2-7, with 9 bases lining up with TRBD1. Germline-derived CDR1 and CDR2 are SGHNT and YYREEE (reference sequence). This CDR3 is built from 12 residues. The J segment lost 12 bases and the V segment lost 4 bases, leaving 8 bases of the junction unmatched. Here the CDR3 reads CASSPGQGLWYF. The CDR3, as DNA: TGTGCCAGCAGCCCGGGACAGGGCTTATGGTACTTC.

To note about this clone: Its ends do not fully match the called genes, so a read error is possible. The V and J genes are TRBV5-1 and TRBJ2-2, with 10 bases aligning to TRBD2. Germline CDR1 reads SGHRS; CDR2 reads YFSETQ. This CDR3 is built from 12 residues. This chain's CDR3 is CASSSQGTSVIF. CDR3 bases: TGCGCCAGCAGCTCCCAAGGGACTAGCGTGATTTTT.

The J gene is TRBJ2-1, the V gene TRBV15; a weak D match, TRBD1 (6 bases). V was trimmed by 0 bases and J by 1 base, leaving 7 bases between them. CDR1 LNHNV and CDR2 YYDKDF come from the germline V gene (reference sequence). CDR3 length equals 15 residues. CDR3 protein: CATSRDRGSYNEQFF. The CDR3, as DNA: TGTGCCACCAGCAGAGACAGGGGATCCTACAATGAGCAGTTCTTC.

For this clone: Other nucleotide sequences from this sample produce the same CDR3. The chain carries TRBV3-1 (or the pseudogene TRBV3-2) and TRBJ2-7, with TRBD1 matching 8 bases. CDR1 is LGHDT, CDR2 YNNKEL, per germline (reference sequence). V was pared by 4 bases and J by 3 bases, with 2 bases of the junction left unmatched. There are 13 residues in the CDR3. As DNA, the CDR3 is TGTGCCAGCAGCCCAGGACAGGGCTACGAGCAGTACTTC. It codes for CASSPGQGYEQYF.

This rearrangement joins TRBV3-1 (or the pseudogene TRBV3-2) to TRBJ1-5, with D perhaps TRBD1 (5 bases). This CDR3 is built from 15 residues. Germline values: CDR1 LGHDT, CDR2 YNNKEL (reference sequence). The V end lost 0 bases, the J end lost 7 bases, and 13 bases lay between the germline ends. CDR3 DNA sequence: TGTGCCAGCAGCCAAGACACGGGGGTGGGACAGCCCCAGCATTTT. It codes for CASSQDTGVGQPQHF.

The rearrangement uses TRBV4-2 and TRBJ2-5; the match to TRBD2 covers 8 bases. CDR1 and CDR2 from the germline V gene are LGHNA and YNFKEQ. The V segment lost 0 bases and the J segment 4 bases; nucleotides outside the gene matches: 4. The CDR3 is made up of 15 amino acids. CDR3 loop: CASSQDRREVETQYF. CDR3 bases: TGTGCCAGCAGCCAAGATCGGCGGGAGGTAGAGACCCAGTACTTC.

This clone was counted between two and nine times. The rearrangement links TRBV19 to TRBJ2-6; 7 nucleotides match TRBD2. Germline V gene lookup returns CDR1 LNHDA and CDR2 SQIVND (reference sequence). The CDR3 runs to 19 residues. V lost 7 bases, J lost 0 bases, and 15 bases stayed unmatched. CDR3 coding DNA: TGTGCCAGTACCGGGTCGGGACTATGGGATTTCTCTGGGGCCAACGTCCTGACTTTC. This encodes CASTGSGLWDFSGANVLTF.

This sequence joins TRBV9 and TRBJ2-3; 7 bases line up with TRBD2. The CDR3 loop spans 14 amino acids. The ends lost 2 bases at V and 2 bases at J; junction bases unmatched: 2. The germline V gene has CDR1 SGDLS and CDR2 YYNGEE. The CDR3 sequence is CASSVGLYTDTQYF. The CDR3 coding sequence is TGTGCCAGCAGCGTGGGACTATACACAGATACGCAGTATTTT. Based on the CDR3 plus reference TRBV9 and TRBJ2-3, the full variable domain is DSGVTQTPKHLITATGQRVTLRCSPRSGDLSVYWYQQSLDQGLQFLIQYYNGEERAKGNILERFSAQQFPDLHSELNLSSLELGDSALYFCASSVGLYTDTQYFGPGTRLTVL.

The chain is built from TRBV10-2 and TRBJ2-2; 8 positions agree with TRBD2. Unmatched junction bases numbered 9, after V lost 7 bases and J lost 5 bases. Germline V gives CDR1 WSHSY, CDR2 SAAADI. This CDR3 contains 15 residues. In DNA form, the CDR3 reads TGCGCCAGCAATGGCGCTGCGGGGGGAACCGGGGAGCTGTTTTTT. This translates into CASNGAAGGTGELFF.